This is a list of T cell receptor beta chains from one sample in a study of blood T cells in healthy people across ages. TCRdb reprocessed the 5' RACE reads with MiXCR, giving one entry per CDR3 protein. The profile shows roughly 1.4 million distinct CDR3 sequences, approximately 59% of them singletons. Material for sequencing was blood. These receptors were collected from a man between 18 and 29 years old in good health. The CDR3 runs from the conserved cysteine through the conserved F or W. Each record gives: J gene, clone size, D gene, V gene, CDR3 DNA, CDR3 protein. D genes are given only for firm matches. Expanded clones are given a class, and other clones once, few, many or no size at all.

J gene: TRBJ2-7
clone size: -
D gene: -
V gene: TRBV15
CDR3 DNA: TGTGCCACCAGGAGCTTCCAGGGCTACGAGCAGTACTTC
CDR3 protein: CATRSFQGYEQYF

J gene: TRBJ2-1
clone size: -
D gene: -
V gene: TRBV14
CDR3 DNA: TGTGCCAGCAGCCAAGAAGTCACATACAATGAGCAGTTCTTC
CDR3 protein: CASSQEVTYNEQFF

J gene: TRBJ2-2
clone size: -
D gene: -
V gene: TRBV25-1
CDR3 DNA: TGTGCCAGTGGCCAGAACACCGGGGAGCTGTTTTTT
CDR3 protein: CASGQNTGELFF

J gene: TRBJ2-1
clone size: -
D gene: TRBD2
V gene: TRBV4-1
CDR3 DNA: TGCGCCAGCAGCCAAGTGGGCGGGGGGGCCCGCTACAATGAGCAGTTCTTC
CDR3 protein: CASSQVGGGARYNEQFF

J gene: TRBJ2-4
clone size: -
D gene: -
V gene: TRBV7-8
CDR3 DNA: TGTGCCAGCAGCTTAATTGGCCAGGGGGCCAAAAACATTCAGTACTTC
CDR3 protein: CASSLIGQGAKNIQYF

J gene: TRBJ2-3
clone size: -
D gene: -
V gene: TRBV12-3/TRBV12-4
CDR3 DNA: TGTGCCAGCAGTTTCATCCGGGGTCCCAAAGATACGCAGTATTTT
CDR3 protein: CASSFIRGPKDTQYF

J gene: TRBJ2-7
clone size: many
D gene: TRBD2
V gene: TRBV2
CDR3 DNA: TGTGCCAGCAGTGCGGCCAGCGGGAGCTACGAGCAGTACTTC
CDR3 protein: CASSAASGSYEQYF

J gene: TRBJ1-2
clone size: -
D gene: -
V gene: TRBV2
CDR3 DNA: TGTGCCAGTATACTTCCGACGGATACTTATGGCTACACCTTC
CDR3 protein: CASILPTDTYGYTF

J gene: TRBJ1-2
clone size: few
D gene: TRBD1
V gene: TRBV29-1
CDR3 DNA: TGCAGCGTTCCCAGGGGACAGGGCGGCTACACCTTC
CDR3 protein: CSVPRGQGGYTF

J gene: TRBJ2-7
clone size: few
D gene: TRBD2
V gene: TRBV7-9
CDR3 DNA: TGTGCCAGCAGTCTCACTAGCGGGAGCCCTCTCGAGCAGTACTTC
CDR3 protein: CASSLTSGSPLEQYF

J gene: TRBJ2-1
clone size: few
D gene: -
V gene: TRBV28
CDR3 DNA: TGTGCCAGTCGACGGAGCTCCTACAATGAGCAGTTCTTC
CDR3 protein: CASRRSSYNEQFF

J gene: TRBJ2-5
clone size: -
D gene: TRBD2
V gene: TRBV6-2/TRBV6-3
CDR3 DNA: TGTGCCAGCAGTCCGGGACTAGCGGGGAACTGGGAGCAGTACTTC
CDR3 protein: CASSPGLAGNWEQYF

J gene: TRBJ2-7
clone size: few
D gene: -
V gene: TRBV13
CDR3 DNA: TGTGCCAGCAGCCGCTCTCAGGGCCACGAGCAGTACTTC
CDR3 protein: CASSRSQGHEQYF

J gene: TRBJ1-4
clone size: -
D gene: -
V gene: TRBV27
CDR3 DNA: TGTGCCAGCGTAGCAACAGTCCAGGCCCGTAATGAAAAACTGTTTTTT
CDR3 protein: CASVATVQARNEKLFF